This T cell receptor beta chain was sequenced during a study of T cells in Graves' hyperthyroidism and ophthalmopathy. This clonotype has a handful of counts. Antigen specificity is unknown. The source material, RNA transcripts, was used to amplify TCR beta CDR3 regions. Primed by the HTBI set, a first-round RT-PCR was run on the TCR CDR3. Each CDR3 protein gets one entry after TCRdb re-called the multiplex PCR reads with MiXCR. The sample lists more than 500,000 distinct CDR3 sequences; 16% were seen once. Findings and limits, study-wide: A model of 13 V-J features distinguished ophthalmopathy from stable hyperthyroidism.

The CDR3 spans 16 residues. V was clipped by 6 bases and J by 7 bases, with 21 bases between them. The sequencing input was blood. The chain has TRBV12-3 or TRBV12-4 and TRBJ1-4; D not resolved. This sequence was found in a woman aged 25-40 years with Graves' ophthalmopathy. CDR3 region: CASSRGFGESGEKLFF. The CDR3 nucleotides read TGTGCCAGCAGCCGAGGATTCGGGGAGAGCGGTGAAAAACTGTTTTTT.